This T cell receptor beta chain stems from a study of cytomegalovirus exposure and HLA in healthy donors (dated by TCRdb to 2017 to 2019). Study-wide context: According to an earlier analysis of a few hundred of the donors, some 180 million T cells yielded over 100 million unique TCR beta sequences and approximately 280 Gb of sequence data. Every discovery cohort repertoire had been produced on one sequencing platform. The number of donors typed differed by locus, with roughly 620-630 for A, B, C, DRB1 and DQB1, about 500 for DQA1, 606 for DPA1, and some 440 for DPB1. The study combined high-throughput TCR immunosequencing, statistical association of individual TCRs with disease status, and machine learning to predict cytomegalovirus infection status. HLA typing covered class I and class II loci at four-digit resolution. Among the roughly 400 genotyped donors, around 81% belonged to the genetic ancestry cluster associated with self-reported Caucasian donors. An early release covering 500 to 750 HLA-typed donors comprised roughly 300 gigabases of sequencing data and 85 million or so unique TCR sequences. To decide whether each TCR beta V gene segment behaved as functional or pseudogenic, an earlier analysis of some 580 of the donors relied on high-throughput TCR beta sequencing. Across around 400 genotyped donors of the cohort, an average of about 240,000 unique TCR beta nucleotide sequences per donor were sequenced, and around 20% of those sequences were non-productive. About 5 DR-DQ haplotypes were handled as single units for association and clustering, since linkage in the cohort was strong. The study was designed to test whether signatures of past pathogen exposure could be identified by cataloging public T cell receptors. The study used immunosequencing to profile the T cell repertoires of more than 650 subjects and linked those repertoires to cytomegalovirus serostatus. A separate validation cohort of 100 to 150 different subjects was used in addition to the approximately 700-subject first cohort. The later analysis used no new phenotypic data to find candidate immune exposures, relying instead on TCR beta sequences and their occurrence across donors. A later genetic analysis took genome-wide SNP genotypes for 398 of the 666 donors and used that subset as a discovery cohort. Donor age, sex, ethnicity and CMV serostatus were compiled together with the repertoire data. A later analysis re-examined previously published TCR beta repertoires from about 700 donors and added high-resolution HLA genotyping to investigate patterns of TCR occurrence. What the research found in general, with its limitations: The only immune exposure information available for the cohort was CMV serostatus. Because counts were too low, 15 to 20 rarely observed V segments, including chromosome 9 orphons, were excluded from the earlier analysis of about 500 of the donors. In the study, approximately 150 TCR beta chains were listed as associated with cytomegalovirus. A group of highly shared sequence variants was considered likely to be a technical artifact of the sequencing pipeline. In vitro tests confirmed that a few of the cytomegalovirus-associated TCR beta chains recognize cytomegalovirus antigens. Because HLA typing was missing for some donors at each locus, association tests included only the typed subset. An association between a missense DCLRE1C variant and V-gene and J-gene trimming of TCR beta chains was found in a later genetic analysis and replicated in an independent cohort. Compared with the roughly 670-donor mean, donors in an Asian-associated ancestry cluster had fewer N-insertions in productive TCRs, according to a later genetic analysis. A later analysis found that TCR association rates varied across HLA loci, with DRB1 alleles showing the most associated TCRs and HLA-C alleles the fewest. Sequencing depth was assumed to be roughly uniform across donors in the presence/absence analyses, though that assumption may not hold. A later analysis found that HLA-associated TCR beta chains were more clonally expanded and had lower generation probabilities than equally common non-associated chains. While some public TCRs were present in many individuals, most TCR sequences turned up only very rarely across donors. In this cohort, only TCR beta chains were sequenced, and detectable features were limited by the absence of alpha or paired-chain data. Linkage disequilibrium might explain the correlated functional status among segregating V segments, but an unknown experimental factor could not be ruled out. The 87-base-pair reads could not distinguish some IMGT-functional V segments, including TRBV6-2 and TRBV6-3, so those segments were excluded. A further reported finding was that TCR beta sequences accurately predicted the HLA-A and HLA-B alleles for most subjects in the first cohort. At a false discovery rate of 0.05, a later analysis linked under 20,000 TCR beta sequences to specific HLA alleles. A later analysis reported that several top co-occurrence clusters appeared linked to parvovirus B19, influenza, CMV and Epstein-Barr virus. Strong co-occurrence of HLA alleles, especially DR and DQ, made assigning TCR associations to individual alleles difficult. The classifier was reported to diagnose cytomegalovirus status with high specificity and sensitivity in both the original and validation cohorts. An earlier analysis of around 540 of the donors showed that most TCR beta V segments appeared in productive rearrangements either about 87% or about 30% of the time, which broadly matched IMGT annotations. It was suggested by the authors that the approach could potentially be generalized to other disease states and immunological phenotypes. In a later analysis, most CMV-associated TCR beta chains were found to appear HLA-restricted, with HLA associations seemingly driven largely by CMV exposure.

Its CDR3 holds 17 amino acids, cysteine through phenylalanine. Only the CDR3 DNA stays, 51 bases, in frame from base 1. From the germline V gene, CDR1 is SNHLY and CDR2 is FYNNEI. V is shortened by 2 bases, J by 4 bases, and the region joining them spans 18 bases. In regard to this clone: Which antigen it targets is not known. Qualities for individual bases were not recorded, and no much larger clone is one base off.

The cohort comprised 550 to 700 healthy bone marrow donors. Cohort members were all nominally healthy when sampled, although unrecorded immune exposures were likely present. The donor was CMV seronegative and belonged to the group of approximately 320 seronegative cohort members. Each donor provided a peripheral blood sample, and peripheral blood mononuclear cells were used for TCR beta sequencing. The Qiagen DNeasy Blood Extraction Kit was used to extract genomic DNA from the blood cell samples. Library method: the immunoSEQ multiplex PCR assay. The multiplex PCR relied on a mix of 60 forward primers for TCR Vbeta segments and 13 reverse primers for TCR Jbeta segments. The CDR3 region of rearranged TCR beta genes was amplified from genomic DNA with a multiplex PCR assay. The Illumina HiSeq System was used to sequence the amplified TCR beta libraries as 87-base-pair reads. The paper's data handling went like this. A later analysis tallied approximately 87 million unique TCR beta chains across the 666 repertoires, and around 12 million of those chains were shared by two or more donors. A nearest-neighbor algorithm error-corrected the raw reads and collapsed the reads into unique sequences, merging closely related sequences to remove PCR and sequencing errors. To assign V, D and J gene segments, CDR3 sequences were aligned to IMGT reference sequences. For a sequence to be retained, at least a six-nucleotide match to both a V gene segment and a J gene segment was required. Rearrangements were classified as productive when the CDR3 lacked stop codons and remained in frame with V and J, and all other rearrangements were classified as non-productive. CDR3 was defined by IMGT convention, running from the second conserved V-encoded cysteine to the conserved J-encoded phenylalanine. In an earlier analysis of some 550 of the donors, sequences lacking an unambiguous match to a single V gene segment were excluded. An earlier analysis of 500 to 700 of the donors classified V segments as functional when productive rearrangements were above 56.7% and as segregating when the standard deviation between donors was above 5%. A statistical classification framework was built to diagnose cytomegalovirus status from the catalog of TCR beta chain sequences. V and J gene assignment, in a later analysis, came from comparing TCR nucleotide sequences with IMGT/GENE-DB human TR gene sequences. A later analysis assigned CDR3 sequences and most-parsimonious VDJ recombination scenarios with the TCRdist pipeline. In a later analysis, every TCR beta chain was defined by the combination of its CDR3 amino acid sequence and its V-gene family, and reads without a unique V-gene family were dropped. To address suspected cross-contamination and a sequencing artifact, a later analysis removed approximately 590 highly shared, low-generation-probability nucleotide sequences. In a later analysis, a clonal expansion index was calculated for each public chain from normalized within-repertoire ranks of inferred template counts. Generation probabilities in a later analysis came from a VDJ recombination model fitted to out-of-frame rearrangements, and those results were checked against IGoR. In a later analysis, TCR-TCR, TCR-HLA and TCR-CMV co-occurrence was scored with hypergeometric tests, and a repertoire-size bias correction was applied to TCR pairs. False discovery rates were estimated in a later analysis by permuting HLA or CMV assignments 20 times. In a later analysis, co-occurring TCRs were grouped using DBSCAN, and TCRdist sequence similarity was added for clustering within HLA-allele-positive subsets. For co-occurrence clustering, repertoires with fewer than 30,000 or more than 120,000 public chains were excluded, along with five repertoires with anomalous nucleotide sharing. TCRdb limited this immuneACCESS table to in-frame rearrangements with V and J called. A share of clones is missing; checked studies link under half to unresolved V genes, and the rest is unexplained. From that table come the V and J calls and clone size; the DNA was used to work out D and trimming. The sample includes 150,000 to 200,000 clones, with 84% observed a single time. The ten largest make up around 0.27% of the sample.

Sequencing used PBMCs. The sequence is built from TRBV2 and TRBJ1-5; matching of 6 bases hints at TRBD1 as the D gene. This TCR derives from a boy between 10 and 17 years old in good health and CMV-seronegative. CDR3 reads: CASSELETRGFNQPQHF. The DNA reads TGTGCCAGCAGTGAATTAGAGACAAGGGGGTTTAATCAGCCCCAGCATTTT. Where the CDR3 stops, the reference TRBV2 and TRBJ1-5 genes take over; the full variable domain is EPEVTQTPSHQVTQMGQEVILRCVPISNHLYFYWYRQILGQKVEFLVSFYNNEISEKSEIFDDQFSVERPDGSNFTLKIRSTKLEDSAMYFCASSELETRGFNQPQHFGDGTRLSIL.